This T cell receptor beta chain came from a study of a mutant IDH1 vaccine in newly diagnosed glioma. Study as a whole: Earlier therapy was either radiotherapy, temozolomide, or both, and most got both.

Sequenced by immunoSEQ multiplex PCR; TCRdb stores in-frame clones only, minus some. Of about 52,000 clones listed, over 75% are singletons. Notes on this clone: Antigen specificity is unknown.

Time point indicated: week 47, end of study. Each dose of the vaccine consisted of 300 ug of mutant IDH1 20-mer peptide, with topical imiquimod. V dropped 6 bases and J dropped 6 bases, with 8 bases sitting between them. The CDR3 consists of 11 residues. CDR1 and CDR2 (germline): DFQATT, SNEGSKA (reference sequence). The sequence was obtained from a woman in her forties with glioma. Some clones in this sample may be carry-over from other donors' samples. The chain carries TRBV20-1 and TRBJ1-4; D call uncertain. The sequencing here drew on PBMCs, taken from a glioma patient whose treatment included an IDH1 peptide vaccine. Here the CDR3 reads CSAGEDEKLFF. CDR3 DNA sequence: TGCAGTGCCGGCGAGGATGAAAAACTGTTTTTT.